This T cell receptor (beta chain) was profiled in a study of OX40 agonist ivuxolimab in advanced cancers. CDR1 and CDR2 (germline): MNHEY, SMNVEV (reference sequence). V was clipped by 2 bases and J by 6 bases; unmatched bases: 8. This CDR3 comprises 15 residues. Clones were sequenced by immunoSEQ multiplex PCR, and TCRdb holds only the in-frame ones, with some missing. The data contain some 94,000 clones, around 90% of them singletons. Sequencing used CD4+ or CD8+ T cells sorted from blood, obtained in a trial of the OX40 agonist ivuxolimab. V and J are TRBV27 and TRBJ2-7; 9 bases line up with TRBD1. This TCR was recovered from an adult with an advanced solid tumor such as melanoma, head and neck, liver or kidney cancer. CDR3 DNA sequence: TGTGCCAGCAGTTTAACTTCAGGACAGGGGTCCGAGCAGTACTTC. Protein: CASSLTSGQGSEQYF.